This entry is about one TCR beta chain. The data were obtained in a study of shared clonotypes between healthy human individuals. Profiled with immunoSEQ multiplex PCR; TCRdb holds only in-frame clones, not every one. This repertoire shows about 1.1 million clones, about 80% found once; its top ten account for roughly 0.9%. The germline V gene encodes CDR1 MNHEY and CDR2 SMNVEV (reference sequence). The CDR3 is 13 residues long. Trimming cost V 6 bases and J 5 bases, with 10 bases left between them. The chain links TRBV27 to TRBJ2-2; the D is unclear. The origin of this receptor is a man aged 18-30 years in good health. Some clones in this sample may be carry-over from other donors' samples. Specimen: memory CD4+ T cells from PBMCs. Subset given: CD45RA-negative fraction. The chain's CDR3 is CASSPPGTGELFF. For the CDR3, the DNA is TGTGCCAGCAGCCCCCCCGGAACCGGGGAGCTGTTTTTT.